The clone carrying this T cell receptor (beta chain) appeared once. Clinical history as reported by participants underpinned cohort assignment. A COVID-19 case had been met by exposed participants during the 2 weeks before study entry. This sample was included in a study of blood T cell repertoires in COVID-19. Study background: Nucleic acid was either cDNA or gDNA, and it came from T cells, B-cell-depleted T cells, or PBMCs.

The V gene's germline CDR1 is MNHEY and CDR2 SVGAGI. The V gene end was trimmed by 0 bases and the J gene end by 8 bases; junction bases not matched to a gene: 10. The CDR3 covers 16 residues. Under the authors' procedure: Reference gene primer amplification gave estimated nucleated cell counts. Data came from immunoSEQ multiplex PCR; TCRdb stores just in-frame clones and leaves some out. That table supplies the V and J calls and clone size; D and trimming were determined from the DNA. The sample includes over 250,000 clones, roughly 85% of them seen just once. The chain has TRBV6-5 and TRBJ2-1; 7 nucleotides agree with TRBD2. The sequence derives from a man in his forties who had been exposed to COVID-19. The material sequenced was PBMCs or T cells enriched from blood (not recorded which). The CDR3 sequence: CASSYSKLAAHYEQFF. The CDR3 DNA reads TGTGCCAGCAGTTACTCGAAGCTAGCGGCCCACTATGAGCAGTTCTTC.